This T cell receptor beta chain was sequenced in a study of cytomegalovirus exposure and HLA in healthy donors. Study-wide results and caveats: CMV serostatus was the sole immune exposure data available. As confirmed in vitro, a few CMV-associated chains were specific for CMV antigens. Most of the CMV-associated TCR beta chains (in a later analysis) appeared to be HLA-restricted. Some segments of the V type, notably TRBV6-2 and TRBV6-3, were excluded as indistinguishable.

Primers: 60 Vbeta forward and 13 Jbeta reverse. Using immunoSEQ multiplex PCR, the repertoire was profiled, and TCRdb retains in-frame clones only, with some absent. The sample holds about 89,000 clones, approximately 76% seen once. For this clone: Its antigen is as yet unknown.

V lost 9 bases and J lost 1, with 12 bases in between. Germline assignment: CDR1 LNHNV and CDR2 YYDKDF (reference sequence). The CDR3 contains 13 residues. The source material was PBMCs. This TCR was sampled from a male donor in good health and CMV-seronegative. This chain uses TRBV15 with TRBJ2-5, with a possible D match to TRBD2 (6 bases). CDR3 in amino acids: CATGVGSQETQYF. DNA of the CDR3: TGTGCCACGGGCGTCGGGAGCCAAGAGACCCAGTACTTC.